This T cell receptor beta chain was captured in a study of T cell repertoires in cytomegalovirus infection. Across the whole study: A matching HLA type, together with CMV infection, was signaled by public TCR beta signatures.

Study-level findings and limits: It was HLA-C-restricted CMV-specific TCR beta clonotypes that dominated the response ex vivo.

This clonotype appeared many times. The antigen is not known. The V gene's germline CDR1 is SEHNR and CDR2 FQNEAQ (reference sequence). Trimming shortened V by 3 bases and J by 0 bases, and 24 bases separated the two germline ends. The CDR3 contains 20 residues. MiXCR, run by TCRdb on the reads, gives a single entry per CDR3 protein. This sample yields over 450,000 distinct CDR3 sequences, of which 10% to 12% are seen a single time; 10% belongs to the top ten. The chain couples TRBV7-9 to TRBJ2-1; D perhaps matches TRBD2 (6 bases). Input material: PBMCs. The TCR originated in a human donor in good health (CMV status not recorded). Some clones in this sample may be carry-over from other donors' samples. This chain's CDR3 is CASSFLGRPGLLSSYNEQFF. For the CDR3, the DNA is TGTGCCAGCAGCTTTCTAGGGCGACCGGGACTCCTAAGCTCCTACAATGAGCAGTTCTTC.